Listed here are 24 T cell receptor beta chains from one sample, sequenced in a study of beta chain features in type 1 diabetes. cDNA synthesis used the whole RNA isolate, giving expressed TCRB sequences. Clones were sequenced by immunoSEQ multiplex PCR, and TCRdb holds only the in-frame ones, with some missing. The table records about 240,000 clones, about 26% of them present only once. The sample taken for sequencing was central memory CD4+ T cells from blood. Receptors were obtained from a man aged 30-40 years in good health.

This clone was seen many times. This rearrangement joins TRBV7-7 to TRBJ2-1; 9 nucleotides agree with TRBD1. The trim removed 0 bases at V and 6 bases at J, leaving 6 bases unmatched. Germline V gene data show CDR1 as SSHAT and CDR2 as FNYEAQ (reference sequence). The CDR3 spans 16 residues. The DNA for the CDR3 is TGTGCCAGCAGCTTAGCGCTCGCGACAGGGGGCAATGAGCAGTTCTTC. This sequence encodes CASSLALATGGNEQFF. Complete variable domain (other parts from reference TRBV7-7 and TRBJ2-1): GAGVSQSPRYKVTKRGQDVTLRCDPISSHATLYWYQQALGQGPEFLTYFNYEAQPDKSGLPSDRFSAERPEGSISTLTIQRTEQRDSAMYRCASSLALATGGNEQFFGPGTRLTVL.

This clone was observed a handful of times. The V gene is TRBV6-5, the J gene TRBJ2-7; D might be TRBD2 (6 bases). This CDR3 is built from 13 residues. V was pared by 0 bases and J by 7 bases, with 10 bases between. Germline V gene lookup returns CDR1 MNHEY and CDR2 SVGAGI. CDR3 protein: CASSYSSGREQYF. Here the CDR3 DNA reads TGTGCCAGCAGTTACTCGAGTGGGAGGGAGCAGTACTTC.

J is TRBJ2-3 and V is TRBV30; no clear D. This CDR3 contains 13 residues. V was cut by 3 bases and J by 7 bases, with 14 bases left in between. Germline CDR1 GTSNPN, CDR2 SVGIG (reference sequence). The chain's CDR3 is CAWRSAVFNTQYF. In nucleotides, the CDR3 is TGTGCCTGGAGAAGCGCTGTATTCAATACGCAGTATTTT.

This clone occurred many times. V usage is TRBV5-5 and J usage is TRBJ2-3; 11 nucleotides line up with TRBD2. Germline V gene data show CDR1 as SGHKS and CDR2 as YYEKEE (reference sequence). The CDR3 sequence is 16 residues long. V was pared by 0 bases and J by 1 base, with 1 base of the junction left unmatched. The CDR3 DNA sequence: TGTGCCAGCAGCTTGGGGGGACTAGCGGGCACAGATACGCAGTATTTT. It yields the protein CASSLGGLAGTDTQYF.

This clone was observed a few times. The chain has TRBV29-1 and TRBJ2-7, with 8 nucleotides matching TRBD2. This CDR3 is built from 12 residues. J gave up 3 bases and V 6 bases, and 4 bases lay outside the gene matches. Germline V gives CDR1 SQVTM, CDR2 ANQGSEA. For the CDR3, the DNA is TGCAGCGTCCTAACTAGCGGCTACGAGCAGTACTTC. It is translated as CSVLTSGYEQYF.

This clone has only a few counts. The gene calls are TRBV28 and TRBJ2-5; perhaps TRBD2 as D (5 bases). The CDR3 totals 12 residues. Per the germline V gene, CDR1 is MDHEN and CDR2 is SYDVKM. Trimming removed 6 bases from V and 0 bases from J, with 5 bases in between. The CDR3 nucleotides read TGTGCCAGCAGCGGGAACCAAGAGACCCAGTACTTC. Amino acids: CASSGNQETQYF.

Only a few counts were recorded for this clone. The genes are TRBV5-4 and TRBJ2-7, with no clear D. The V gene's germline CDR1 is SGHNT and CDR2 YYREEE (reference sequence). The V end was cut by 0 bases, the J end by 5 bases, with 6 bases between. CDR3 length: 12 amino acids. DNA for the CDR3: TGTGCCAGCAGCTTGGATGAGCACGAGCAGTACTTC. Translated, it gives CASSLDEHEQYF.

This clone was observed a handful of times. The V gene is TRBV4-1, the J gene TRBJ2-1, with 9 bases identical to TRBD2. Trimming removed 1 base from V and 7 bases from J; junction bases left unmatched: 5. This CDR3 comprises 15 residues. Germline lookup yields CDR1 MGHRA and CDR2 YSYEKL. Here the CDR3 reads CASSQGGRAGNEQFF. CDR3 in DNA: TGCGCCAGCAGCCAAGGCGGGAGGGCCGGTAATGAGCAGTTCTTC.

The chain recombines TRBV14 with TRBJ2-1; D not resolved. V was clipped by 4 bases and J by 6 bases, with 10 bases between them. Germline CDR1 reads SGHDN; CDR2 reads FVKESK. The CDR3 loop spans 13 amino acids. CDR3: CASSRRAANEQFF. CDR3 nucleotides: TGTGCCAGCAGCCGTCGTGCCGCCAATGAGCAGTTCTTC.

The chain combines TRBV30 with TRBJ1-5; no clear D. This CDR3 is built from 15 residues. CDR1 GTSNPN and CDR2 SVGIG come from the germline V gene (reference sequence). Trimming shortened V by 1 base and J by 0 bases, and 10 bases separated the two germline ends. This CDR3 is CAWSALQVSNQPQHF. The CDR3 bases are TGTGCCTGGAGTGCCCTACAAGTTAGCAATCAGCCCCAGCATTTT.

Only a few counts were recorded for this clone. The rearrangement links TRBV6-5 to TRBJ1-2, with D perhaps TRBD1 (6 bases). The CDR3 is 14 amino acids. Germline values: CDR1 MNHEY, CDR2 SVGAGI. V lost 0 bases and J lost 6, with 11 bases in between. The CDR3 region is CASSYSKQGDGYTF. CDR3 sequence (DNA): TGTGCCAGCAGTTACTCGAAACAGGGTGATGGCTACACCTTC.

The chain carries TRBV7-9 and TRBJ2-5, with 9 bases lining up with TRBD2. Germline V gene lookup returns CDR1 SEHNR and CDR2 FQNEAQ (reference sequence). Trimming removed 4 bases from V and 5 bases from J; junction bases left unmatched: 5. CDR3 length equals 14 residues. This CDR3 is CASSSRTSVETQYF. The CDR3 DNA reads TGTGCCAGCAGCTCACGGACTAGCGTGGAGACCCAGTACTTC.

This clone was counted between two and nine times. The V gene is TRBV5-1, the J gene TRBJ1-1, with D possibly being TRBD1 (5 bases). There are 14 residues in the CDR3. Germline CDR1 SGHRS, CDR2 YFSETQ. V dropped 4 bases and J dropped 0 bases, with 10 bases sitting between them. The CDR3 spells CASSEGTVNTEAFF. For the CDR3, the DNA is TGCGCCAGCAGCGAGGGGACCGTGAACACTGAAGCTTTCTTT.

This clone was observed a few times. A far larger clone is only one base removed, so a read error is likely. This sequence joins TRBV10-3 and TRBJ2-7, with 14 bases lining up with TRBD2. CDR3 length equals 15 residues. Per the germline V gene, CDR1 is ENHRY and CDR2 is SYGVKD. V was pared by 10 bases and J by 6 bases, with 11 bases of the junction left unmatched. The CDR3 is CANASSGTSGSEQYF. As DNA, the CDR3 is TGTGCCAACGCTAGCTCCGGGACTAGCGGGAGCGAGCAGTACTTC.

J is TRBJ1-2 and V is TRBV28; 8 bases match TRBD1. CDR3 length equals 14 residues. The V gene end was trimmed by 6 bases and the J gene end by 0 bases; junction bases not matched to a gene: 3. Germline values: CDR1 MDHEN, CDR2 SYDVKM. The CDR3 DNA reads as TGTGCCAGCAGCCCGGGACAGGCTAACTATGGCTACACCTTC. Translating it yields CASSPGQANYGYTF.

The chain recombines TRBV28 with TRBJ2-1; the D is unclear. The germline V gene has CDR1 MDHEN and CDR2 SYDVKM. V was shortened by 6 bases and J by 0 bases, with 6 bases between the two germline ends. The CDR3 is made up of 13 amino acids. As DNA, the CDR3 is TGTGCCAGCAGGGGAAGCTCCTACAATGAGCAGTTCTTC. Its translation is CASRGSSYNEQFF.

This clone was seen a handful of times. V usage is TRBV20-1 and J usage is TRBJ2-7; 8 bases fit TRBD1. Germline CDR1 and CDR2: DFQATT and SNEGSKA (reference sequence). The CDR3 length is 11 residues. The V segment lost 7 bases and the J segment 5 bases; nucleotides outside the gene matches: 4. The CDR3 nucleotides are TGCAGTGGACAGGGGAGCCACGAGCAGTACTTC. As protein: CSGQGSHEQYF.

The chain employs TRBV27 and TRBJ2-7; 7 bases map to TRBD1. Germline V gene sequence: CDR1 MNHEY, CDR2 SMNVEV (reference sequence). CDR3 size: 12 residues. V trimming: 5 bases; J trimming: 6 bases; junction bases outside the gene matches: 4. Written as DNA, the CDR3 is TGTGCCAGCAGTGCCCACAGGGGCGAGCAGTACTTC. It codes for CASSAHRGEQYF.

This clone was detected a few times. The chain employs TRBV20-1 and TRBJ1-1; D not certain. This CDR3 region has 11 residues. V was shortened by 6 bases and J by 3 bases, with 8 bases between the two germline ends. Germline values: CDR1 DFQATT, CDR2 SNEGSKA (reference sequence). The DNA of the CDR3 is TGCAGTGCCATTGGCCACACTGAAGCTTTCTTT. Protein sequence: CSAIGHTEAFF.

This rearrangement joins TRBV30 to TRBJ2-1; D possibly corresponds to TRBD1 (6 bases). The V and J ends lost 4 bases and 4 bases respectively, with 17 bases between them. CDR3 length: 15 residues. Germline V CDR1 and CDR2: GTSNPN, SVGIG (reference sequence). The CDR3 sequence: CAWTKQGVEYNEQFF. CDR3 bases: TGTGCCTGGACCAAACAGGGAGTGGAGTACAATGAGCAGTTCTTC.

This clone was counted a few times. This chain connects TRBV7-2 to TRBJ2-7; perhaps TRBD2 as D (6 bases). CDR3 length: 15 amino acids. Per the germline V gene, CDR1 is SGHTA and CDR2 is FQGNSA. Trimming cost V 2 bases and J 3 bases, with 14 bases left between them. The CDR3 reads CASSLRRGGDYEQYF. CDR3 nucleotides: TGTGCCAGCAGCTTAAGGCGGGGCGGGGACTACGAGCAGTACTTC. Full variable domain (outside the CDR3, taken from reference TRBV7-2 and TRBJ2-7): GAGVSQSPSNKVTEKGKDVELRCDPISGHTALYWYRQSLGQGLEFLIYFQGNSAPDKSGLPSDRFSAERTGGSVSTLTIQRTQQEDSAVYLCASSLRRGGDYEQYFGPGTRLTVT.

This clone was counted between two and nine times. The chain combines TRBV30 with TRBJ2-7; maybe TRBD1 (6 bases). Trimming left V 4 bases short and J 2 bases short, with 12 bases between. The CDR3 sequence is 13 residues long. Germline CDR1 reads GTSNPN; CDR2 reads SVGIG (reference sequence). DNA of the CDR3: TGTGCCTGGACACTGGGACATACCTACGAGCAGTACTTC. Translated: CAWTLGHTYEQYF.

This chain uses TRBV28 with TRBJ1-3; TRBD1 is a possible D gene (5 bases). CDR3 length: 14 amino acids. V gave up 9 bases and J gave up 1 base, with 13 bases separating them. CDR1 and CDR2 from the germline V gene are MDHEN and SYDVKM. The CDR3 loop reads CASSGRGSGNTIYF. As DNA, the CDR3 is TGTGCCAGTTCTGGAAGGGGATCTGGAAACACCATATATTTT. Full variable domain (rest looked up from reference TRBV28 and TRBJ1-3): DVKVTQSSRYLVKRTGEKVFLECVQDMDHENMFWYRQDPGLGLRLIYFSYDVKMKEKGDIPEGYSVSREKKERFSLILESASTNQTSMYLCASSGRGSGNTIYFGEGSWLTVV.

This chain uses TRBV5-6 with TRBJ2-4, with D perhaps TRBD1 (7 bases). V lost 5 bases, J lost 3 bases, and 15 bases lay in between. Germline lookup yields CDR1 SGHDT and CDR2 YYEEEE. This CDR3 region has 15 residues. CDR3 nucleotide sequence: TGTGCCAGCAGTCGACAGGGAGGCTACAAAAACATTCAGTACTTC. This codes for CASSRQGGYKNIQYF.